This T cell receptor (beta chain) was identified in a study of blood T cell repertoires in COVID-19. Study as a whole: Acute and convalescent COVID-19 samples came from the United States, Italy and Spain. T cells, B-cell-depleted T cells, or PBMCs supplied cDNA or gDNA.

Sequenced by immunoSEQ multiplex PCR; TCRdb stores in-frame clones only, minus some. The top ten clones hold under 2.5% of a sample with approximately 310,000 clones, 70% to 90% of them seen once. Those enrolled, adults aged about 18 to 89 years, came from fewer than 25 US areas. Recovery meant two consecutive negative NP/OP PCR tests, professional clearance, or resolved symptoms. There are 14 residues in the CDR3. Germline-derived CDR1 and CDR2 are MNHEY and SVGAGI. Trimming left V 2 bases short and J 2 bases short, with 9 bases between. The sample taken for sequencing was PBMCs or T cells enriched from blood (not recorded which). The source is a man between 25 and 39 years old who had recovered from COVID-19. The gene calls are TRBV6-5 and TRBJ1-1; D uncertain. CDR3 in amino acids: CASSYRGINTEAFF. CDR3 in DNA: TGTGCCAGCAGTTACCGGGGAATTAACACTGAAGCTTTCTTT.